One sample yielded the 24 T cell receptor beta chains listed below, sequenced in a study of OX40 agonist ivuxolimab in advanced cancers. Library preparation used the immunoSEQ multiplex PCR assay. The table comes from immuneACCESS by way of TCRdb, which keeps in-frame sequences with V and J called. Part of the clones is missing from these tables; in studies checked, under half for an unresolved V gene and the rest for unknown reasons. A total of about 33,000 clones appear in this sample, under 85% of them only once. Under 15% of the sample rests with the top ten. This specimen consisted of CD4+ or CD8+ T cells sorted from blood, obtained in a trial of the OX40 agonist ivuxolimab. The receptors stem from an adult with an advanced solid tumor such as melanoma, head and neck, liver or kidney cancer.

The chain couples TRBV25-1 to TRBJ2-3; TRBD1 aligns across 8 bases. Germline V gives CDR1 MGHDK, CDR2 SYGVNS. With V trimmed by 6 bases and J by 0 bases, 5 bases remained unmatched. The CDR3 loop spans 15 amino acids. The CDR3 spells CASRTGGASTDTQYF. Here the CDR3 DNA reads TGTGCCAGCAGAACAGGGGGAGCTAGCACAGATACGCAGTATTTT. Drawing the rest from reference TRBV25-1 and TRBJ2-3, the complete variable domain is EADIYQTPRYLVIGTGKKITLECSQTMGHDKMYWYQQDPGMELHLIHYSYGVNSTEKGDLSSESTVSRIRTEHFPLTLESARPSHTSQYLCASRTGGASTDTQYFGPGTRLTVL.

This chain connects TRBV5-4 to TRBJ2-2; 9 nucleotides agree with TRBD1. CDR1 is SGHNT, CDR2 YYREEE, per germline (reference sequence). The junction had 7 bases not matched to a gene; V was cut back by 5 bases and J by 5 bases. CDR3 length: 15 amino acids. CDR3: CASRTGTGRTGELFF. The CDR3 bases are TGTGCCAGCAGAACCGGGACAGGGAGAACCGGGGAGCTGTTTTTT. Drawing the rest from reference TRBV5-4 and TRBJ2-2, the complete variable domain is ETGVTQSPTHLIKTRGQQVTLRCSSQSGHNTVSWYQQALGQGPQFIFQYYREEENGRGNFPPRFSGLQFPNYSSELNVNALELDDSALYLCASRTGTGRTGELFFGEGSRLTVL.

The rearrangement joins TRBV19 to TRBJ1-1, with D hard to call. Trimming left V 7 bases short and J 1 base short, with 13 bases between. From germline, CDR1 is LNHDA and CDR2 SQIVND (reference sequence). This CDR3 has 14 amino acids. The chain's CDR3 is CASTPGRRNTEAFF. CDR3 coding DNA: TGTGCCAGTACCCCGGGCAGGCGGAACACTGAAGCTTTCTTT.

In this sample, this clone turned up once. The V and J genes are TRBV7-6 and TRBJ2-3; D not certain. Trimming removed 2 bases from V and 0 bases from J, with 15 bases in between. There are 17 residues in the CDR3. Per germline, CDR1 SGHVS and CDR2 FNYEAQ. The DNA for the CDR3 is TGTGCCAGCAGCTTAACGACTGTTCAGACTAGCACAGATACGCAGTATTTT. It encodes CASSLTTVQTSTDTQYF.

This clone turned up a few times. The chain recombines TRBV15 with TRBJ1-2; 11 nucleotides match TRBD1. Germline CDR1 is LNHNV and CDR2 is YYDKDF (reference sequence). The ends lost 5 bases at V and 2 bases at J; junction bases unmatched: 4. The CDR3 sequence is 15 residues long. This chain's CDR3 is CATSPRTGGNYGYTF. DNA of the CDR3: TGTGCCACCAGCCCTCGGACAGGGGGCAACTATGGCTACACCTTC.

V gene TRBV6-1 combines with J gene TRBJ2-6; TRBD1 aligns across 9 bases. With V trimmed by 6 bases and J by 11 bases, 5 bases remained unmatched. The CDR3 contains 13 residues. Germline V CDR1 and CDR2: MNHNS, SASEGT. In nucleotides, the CDR3 is TGTGCCAGCAGGAGGACAGGGGTCTACGTCCTGACTTTC. Translated: CASRRTGVYVLTF.

Concerning this clone: The sample carries other DNA sequences with the same CDR3. The chain recombines TRBV11-2 with TRBJ2-7; tentative D call: TRBD1 (6 bases). The length of the CDR3 is 12 residues. Germline CDR1 reads SGHAT; CDR2 reads FQNNGV. V was trimmed by 5 bases and J by 7 bases, leaving 12 bases between them. CDR3 protein: CASSQGFLEQYF. The CDR3 coding sequence is TGTGCCAGCAGCCAGGGGTTTTTAGAGCAGTACTTC. Supplemented by reference TRBV11-2 and TRBJ2-7, the full variable domain reads EAGVAQSPRYKIIEKRQSVAFWCNPISGHATLYWYQQILGQGPKLLIQFQNNGVVDDSQLPKDRFSAERLKGVDSTLKIQPAKLEDSAVYLCASSQGFLEQYFGPGTRLTVT.

V usage is TRBV7-8 and J usage is TRBJ1-3; D unclear. This CDR3 has 15 amino acids. V was trimmed by 1 base and J by 0 bases, leaving 7 bases between them. Germline CDR1 SGHVS, CDR2 FQNEAQ. The CDR3 sequence is CASSLVDGSGNTIYF. The CDR3 DNA reads as TGTGCCAGCAGCTTAGTAGACGGCTCTGGAAACACCATATATTTT.

Comments on this clone: Given the absence of the conserved phenylalanine or tryptophan at the CDR3 end, a read error is likely. This chain uses TRBV30 with TRBJ1-1; D is unclear. The germline CDR1 and CDR2 sequences are GTSNPN and SVGIG (reference sequence). V was trimmed by 3 bases and J by 5 bases, leaving 13 bases between them. This CDR3 is 13 amino acids long. CDR3 loop: CAWRGFRGTEAFS. CDR3 sequence (DNA): TGTGCCTGGAGGGGATTCCGAGGGACTGAAGCTTTCTCT.

This clone has just one count. The chain employs TRBV11-2 and TRBJ1-2, with D unclear. The CDR3 loop spans 13 amino acids. The V end was cut by 0 bases, the J end by 5 bases, with 7 bases between. The germline V gene has CDR1 SGHAT and CDR2 FQNNGV. CDR3 in DNA: TGTGCCAGCAGCTTAGAGGGTCTTTATGGCTACACCTTC. Protein product: CASSLEGLYGYTF.

The chain couples TRBV7-8 to TRBJ2-7; D may be TRBD1 (6 bases). This CDR3 has 15 amino acids. Germline V lookup: CDR1 SGHVS, CDR2 FQNEAQ. Trimming stripped 5 bases from V and 3 bases from J, with 17 bases between. The DNA for the CDR3 is TGTGCCAGCAGCCCTGCTCGACAGGTATACTACGAGCAGTACTTC. As protein: CASSPARQVYYEQYF.

The rearrangement joins TRBV7-9 to TRBJ1-1; the D gene is possibly TRBD1 (6 bases). The V and J ends lost 6 bases and 3 bases respectively, with 11 bases between them. The CDR3 has 13 residues. CDR1 is SEHNR and CDR2 is FQNEAQ in the germline V gene (reference sequence). CDR3 DNA: TGTGCCAGCAGTTTACAGGGACACACTGAAGCTTTCTTT. Protein product: CASSLQGHTEAFF.

The chain carries TRBV4-1 and TRBJ2-7, with 9 bases that match TRBD1. The CDR3 sequence is 15 residues long. V trimming: 2 bases; J trimming: 5 bases; junction bases outside the gene matches: 7. Germline assignment: CDR1 MGHRA and CDR2 YSYEKL. The CDR3 region is CASSQMGDRVHEQYF. The CDR3 bases are TGCGCCAGCAGCCAAATGGGGGACAGGGTCCACGAGCAGTACTTC.

This chain links TRBV30 with TRBJ1-6; 8 nucleotides agree with TRBD1. There are 15 residues in the CDR3. After removal of 0 bases from V and 7 bases from J, the junction contained 5 bases not matched to a gene. The germline V gene encodes CDR1 GTSNPN and CDR2 SVGIG (reference sequence). The CDR3 sequence: CAWSVGQGRNSPLHF. CDR3 DNA sequence: TGTGCCTGGAGTGTAGGACAGGGCCGGAATTCACCCCTCCACTTT.

The chain is built from TRBV9 and TRBJ1-2; the match to TRBD1 covers 9 bases. There are 15 residues in the CDR3. The germline V gene encodes CDR1 SGDLS and CDR2 YYNGEE. Trimming removed 0 bases from V and 7 bases from J; junction bases left unmatched: 7. This CDR3 reads CASSVVGTGTIGYTF. CDR3 sequence (DNA): TGTGCCAGCAGCGTAGTGGGGACAGGGACTATTGGCTACACCTTC. The whole variable domain, remainder taken from reference TRBV9 and TRBJ1-2, is DSGVTQTPKHLITATGQRVTLRCSPRSGDLSVYWYQQSLDQGLQFLIQYYNGEERAKGNILERFSAQQFPDLHSELNLSSLELGDSALYFCASSVVGTGTIGYTFGSGTRLTVV.

This clone was recorded only once. The rearrangement joins TRBV7-3 to TRBJ1-1; D ambiguous. Trimming stripped 2 bases from V and 1 base from J, with 8 bases between. Germline assignment: CDR1 SGHTA and CDR2 FQGTGA. The CDR3 totals 14 residues. The CDR3 sequence is CASSLDRQNTEAFF. CDR3 sequence (DNA): TGTGCCAGCAGCTTAGATCGACAGAACACTGAAGCTTTCTTT.

The chain carries TRBV6-1 and TRBJ2-3; D not certain. CDR1 MNHNS and CDR2 SASEGT come from the germline V gene. This CDR3 has 12 amino acids. V was trimmed by 1 base and J by 2 bases, leaving 1 base between them. The CDR3, as DNA: TGTGCCAGCAGTGAAGTCACAGATACGCAGTATTTT. Protein: CASSEVTDTQYF.

This clone has a handful of counts. The J gene is TRBJ2-7, the V gene TRBV27, with 12 bases matching TRBD1. The CDR3 is made up of 15 amino acids. Germline assignment: CDR1 MNHEY and CDR2 SMNVEV (reference sequence). The V segment lost 5 bases and the J segment 5 bases; nucleotides outside the gene matches: 7. The CDR3 sequence is CASSPSGQGAHEQYF. In nucleotides, the CDR3 is TGTGCCAGCAGTCCCTCGGGACAGGGGGCTCACGAGCAGTACTTC.

CDR3 in DNA: TGTGCCAGCAGTCCCCGGACAGGCCAAAACACCATATATTTT. Translating it yields CASSPRTGQNTIYF. V gene TRBV25-1 combines with J gene TRBJ1-3; 7 bases line up with TRBD1. The CDR3 covers 14 residues. J gave up 6 bases and V 5 bases, and 7 bases lay outside the gene matches. From germline, CDR1 is MGHDK and CDR2 SYGVNS.

The chain carries TRBV6-5 and TRBJ1-1; maybe TRBD1 (6 bases). V was pared by 0 bases and J by 5 bases, with 16 bases between. Looked up from germline, CDR1 is MNHEY and CDR2 is SVGAGI. This CDR3 is built from 16 residues. The CDR3 spells CASSYSSRGAGTEAFF. In nucleotides, the CDR3 is TGTGCCAGCAGTTACTCGAGTCGGGGGGCGGGAACTGAAGCTTTCTTT.

This clone was seen only once. This chain connects TRBV6-1 to TRBJ1-6; D remains ambiguous. CDR1 is MNHNS, CDR2 SASEGT, per germline. Trimming removed 7 bases at V and 0 bases at J, with 10 bases between. The CDR3 extends over 15 amino acids. DNA of the CDR3: TGTGCCAGCATAGCTAGACTCTCCTATAATTCACCCCTCCACTTT. The encoded protein is CASIARLSYNSPLHF.

This sequence joins TRBV5-6 and TRBJ1-2, with no clear D. The germline CDR1 and CDR2 sequences are SGHDT and YYEEEE. Between the trimmed V and J ends, which lost 4 bases and 8 bases, there was a span of 15 bases. The CDR3 sequence is 13 residues long. CDR3: CASSRIQAGGYTF. The CDR3 DNA follows: TGTGCCAGCAGCCGAATACAAGCTGGAGGCTACACCTTC.

The chain links TRBV28 to TRBJ1-5; weak D call: TRBD1 (6 bases). V shed 4 bases and J shed 7 bases, with 11 bases lying between them. The germline V gene has CDR1 MDHEN and CDR2 SYDVKM. The CDR3 runs 13 residues. CDR3: CASSSQGWQPQHF. The CDR3 DNA follows: TGTGCCAGCAGTTCACAGGGATGGCAGCCCCAGCATTTT.

The rearrangement uses TRBV19 and TRBJ2-1, with TRBD2 identical over 12 bases. V lost 7 bases, J lost 0 bases, and 10 bases stayed unmatched. Germline assignment: CDR1 LNHDA and CDR2 SQIVND (reference sequence). This CDR3 region has 18 residues. CDR3 sequence (DNA): TGTGCCAGTACCCCTTGGACTAGCGGGGCGAGCTCCTACAATGAGCAGTTCTTC. Its protein is CASTPWTSGASSYNEQFF.